This TCR beta chain was retrieved from a study of human T cells and chemical hapten exposure. Study background: Mainly, slight library volume differences in the pool made TCR yields vary.

TCRdb itself ran the RACE reads through MiXCR, one entry per CDR3 protein. The sample holds roughly 360,000 distinct CDR3 sequences; more than 4.5% are singletons and the top ten take 2% to 2.5%. The CDR3 runs to 14 residues. Trimming removed 8 bases from V and 7 bases from J; junction bases left unmatched: 8. Germline V gene lookup returns CDR1 MNHEY and CDR2 SVGEGT. Regarding the study as a whole: The formation of large CDR3 similarity clusters by expanded TCRs significantly exceeded that of controls. TCRs above 1 in 1000 frequency did not change with DPC sensitization.

There are a few counts of this clonotype. Its antigen is unidentified. Time point indicated: patch test 1, 2 weeks after DPC sensitization. Described treatment: therapeutic diphenylcyclopropenone sensitization with weekly scalp DPC. The donor pool consisted of alopecia patients aged 18 to 70 years, considered suitable for DPC. This receptor was taken from a woman between 50 and 59 years old with alopecia areata. Some clones in this sample may be carry-over from other donors' samples. The specimen comprised whole blood, sampled in connection with sensitization to the hapten diphenylcyclopropenone (DPC). The chain recombines TRBV6-2 or TRBV6-3 with TRBJ2-1, with 10 bases identical to TRBD1. The DNA of the CDR3 is TGTGCCAGCGCCCCTGGACAGGGGGGGAATGAGCAGTTCTTC. Translating gives CASAPGQGGNEQFF.